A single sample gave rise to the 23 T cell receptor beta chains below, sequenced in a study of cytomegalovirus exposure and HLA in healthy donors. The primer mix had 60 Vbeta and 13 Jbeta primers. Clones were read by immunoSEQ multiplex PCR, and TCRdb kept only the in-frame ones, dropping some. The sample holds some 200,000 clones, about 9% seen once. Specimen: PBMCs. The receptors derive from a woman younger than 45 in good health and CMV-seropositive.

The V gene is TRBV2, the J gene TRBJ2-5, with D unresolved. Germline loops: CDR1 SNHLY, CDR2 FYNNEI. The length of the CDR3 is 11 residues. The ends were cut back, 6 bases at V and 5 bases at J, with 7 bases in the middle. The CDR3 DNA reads TGTGCCAGCAGAGCCGCTGAGACCCAGTACTTC. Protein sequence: CASRAAETQYF. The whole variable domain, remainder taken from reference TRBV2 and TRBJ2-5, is EPEVTQTPSHQVTQMGQEVILRCVPISNHLYFYWYRQILGQKVEFLVSFYNNEISEKSEIFDDQFSVERPDGSNFTLKIRSTKLEDSAMYFCASRAAETQYFGPGTRLLVL.

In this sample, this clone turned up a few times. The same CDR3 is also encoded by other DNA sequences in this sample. As DNA, the CDR3 is TGTGCCAGCAGCTTCGGTATCTCTGGAAACACCATATATTTT. It translates to CASSFGISGNTIYF. The chain has TRBV5-6 and TRBJ1-3; D gene uncertain. V gave up 2 bases and J gave up 0 bases, with 6 bases separating them. The CDR3 is 14 residues long. Per germline, CDR1 SGHDT and CDR2 YYEEEE.

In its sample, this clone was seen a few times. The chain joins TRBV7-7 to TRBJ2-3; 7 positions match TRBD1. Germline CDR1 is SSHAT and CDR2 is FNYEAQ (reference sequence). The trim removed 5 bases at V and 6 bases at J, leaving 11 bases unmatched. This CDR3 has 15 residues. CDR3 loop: CASSTGTVGSDTQYF. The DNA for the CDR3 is TGTGCCAGCAGCACCGGGACAGTAGGATCTGATACGCAGTATTTT.

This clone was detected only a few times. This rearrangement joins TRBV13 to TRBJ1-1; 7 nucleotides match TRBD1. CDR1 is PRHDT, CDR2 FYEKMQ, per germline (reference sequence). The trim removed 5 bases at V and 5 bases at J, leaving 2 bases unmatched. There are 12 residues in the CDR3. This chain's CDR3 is CASSRQGTEAFF. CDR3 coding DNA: TGTGCCAGCAGCCGACAGGGAACTGAAGCTTTCTTT.

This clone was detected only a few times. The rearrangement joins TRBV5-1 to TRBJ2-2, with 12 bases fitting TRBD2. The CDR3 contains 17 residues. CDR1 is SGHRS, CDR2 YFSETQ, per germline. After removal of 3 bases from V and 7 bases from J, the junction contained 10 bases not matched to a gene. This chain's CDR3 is CASSSTTSGSWHGELFF. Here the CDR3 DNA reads TGCGCCAGCAGCTCCACGACTAGCGGGAGTTGGCACGGGGAGCTGTTTTTT.

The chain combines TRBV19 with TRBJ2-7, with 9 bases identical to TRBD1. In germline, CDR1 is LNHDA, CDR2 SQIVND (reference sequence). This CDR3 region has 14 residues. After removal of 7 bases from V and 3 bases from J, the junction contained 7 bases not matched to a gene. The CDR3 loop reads CASTPGTGFYEQYF. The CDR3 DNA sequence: TGTGCCAGTACCCCGGGGACAGGGTTCTACGAGCAGTACTTC.

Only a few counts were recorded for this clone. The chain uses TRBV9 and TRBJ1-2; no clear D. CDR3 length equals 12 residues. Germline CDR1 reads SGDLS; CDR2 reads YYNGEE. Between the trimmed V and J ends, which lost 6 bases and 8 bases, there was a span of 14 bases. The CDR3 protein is CASNRGSGGYTF. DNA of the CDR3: TGTGCCAGCAATCGGGGATCGGGAGGCTACACCTTC.

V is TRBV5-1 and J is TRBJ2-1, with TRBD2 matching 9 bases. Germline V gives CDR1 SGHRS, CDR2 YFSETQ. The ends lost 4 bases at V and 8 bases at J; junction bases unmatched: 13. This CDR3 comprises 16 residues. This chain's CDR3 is CASSAIAGESVHEQFF. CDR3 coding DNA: TGCGCCAGCAGCGCCATAGCGGGAGAGTCAGTGCATGAGCAGTTCTTC.

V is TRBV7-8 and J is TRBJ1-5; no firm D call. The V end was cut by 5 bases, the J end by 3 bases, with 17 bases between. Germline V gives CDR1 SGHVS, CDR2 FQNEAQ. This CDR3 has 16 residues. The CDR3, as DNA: TGTGCCAGCAGCCCCCATTCCGGTGGAGTCAATCAGCCCCAGCATTTT. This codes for CASSPHSGGVNQPQHF.

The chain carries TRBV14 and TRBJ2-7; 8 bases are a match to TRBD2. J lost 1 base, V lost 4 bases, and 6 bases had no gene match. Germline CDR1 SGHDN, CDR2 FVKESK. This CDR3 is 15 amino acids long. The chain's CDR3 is CASSLGTSESYEQYF. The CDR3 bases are TGTGCCAGCAGCCTCGGGACTAGTGAATCCTACGAGCAGTACTTC.

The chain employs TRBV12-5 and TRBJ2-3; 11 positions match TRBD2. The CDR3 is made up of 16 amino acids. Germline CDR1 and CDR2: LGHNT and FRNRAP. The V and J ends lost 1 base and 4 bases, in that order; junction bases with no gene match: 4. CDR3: CASGLALAGGADTQYF. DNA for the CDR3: TGTGCTAGTGGTTTGGCCTTAGCGGGAGGGGCAGATACGCAGTATTTT.

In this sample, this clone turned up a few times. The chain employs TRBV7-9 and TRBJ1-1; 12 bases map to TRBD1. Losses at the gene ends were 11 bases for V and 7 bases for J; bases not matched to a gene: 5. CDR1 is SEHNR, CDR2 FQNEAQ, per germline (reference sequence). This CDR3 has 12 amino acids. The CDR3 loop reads CAWGQGAFEAFF. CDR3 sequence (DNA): TGTGCCTGGGGACAGGGGGCTTTTGAAGCTTTCTTT.

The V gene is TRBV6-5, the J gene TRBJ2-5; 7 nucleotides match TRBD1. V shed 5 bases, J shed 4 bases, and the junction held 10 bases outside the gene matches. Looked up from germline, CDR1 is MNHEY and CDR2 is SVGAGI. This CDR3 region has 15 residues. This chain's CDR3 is CASSTESSGGETQYF. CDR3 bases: TGTGCCAGCAGTACCGAGAGTTCAGGGGGAGAGACCCAGTACTTC.

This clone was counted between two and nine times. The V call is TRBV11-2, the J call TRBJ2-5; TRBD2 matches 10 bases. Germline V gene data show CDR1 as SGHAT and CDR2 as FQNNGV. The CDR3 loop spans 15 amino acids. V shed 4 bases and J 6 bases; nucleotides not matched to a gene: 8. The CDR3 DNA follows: TGTGCCAGCAGCTCTAGCGGGAGCCAAGGAAAGACCCAGTACTTC. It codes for CASSSSGSQGKTQYF.

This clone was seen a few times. The CDR3 DNA reads as TGTGCCAGCAGCTCCCGAGGGAGACCCTACGAGCAGTACTTC. Residues: CASSSRGRPYEQYF. The chain carries TRBV11-3 and TRBJ2-7; a weak D match, TRBD2 (5 bases). This CDR3 region has 14 residues. V lost 4 bases to trimming and J lost 2 bases, with 12 bases between them. Germline CDR1 reads SGHNT; CDR2 reads YENEEA.

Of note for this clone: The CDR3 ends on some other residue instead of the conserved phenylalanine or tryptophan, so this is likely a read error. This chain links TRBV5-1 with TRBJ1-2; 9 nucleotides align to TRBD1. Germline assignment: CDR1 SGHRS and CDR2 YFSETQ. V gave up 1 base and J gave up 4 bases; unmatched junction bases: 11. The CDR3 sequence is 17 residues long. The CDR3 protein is CASSLSPGQGDGYGYTV. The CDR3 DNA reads TGCGCCAGCAGCTTGAGCCCGGGACAGGGTGATGGCTATGGCTACACCGTC.

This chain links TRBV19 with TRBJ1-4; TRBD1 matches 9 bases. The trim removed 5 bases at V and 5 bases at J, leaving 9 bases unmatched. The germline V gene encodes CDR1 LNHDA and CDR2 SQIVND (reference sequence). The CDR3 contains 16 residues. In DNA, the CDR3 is TGTGCCAGTAGTGGGGCCCAAGGACAGGGGAATGAAAAACTGTTTTTT. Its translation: CASSGAQGQGNEKLFF.

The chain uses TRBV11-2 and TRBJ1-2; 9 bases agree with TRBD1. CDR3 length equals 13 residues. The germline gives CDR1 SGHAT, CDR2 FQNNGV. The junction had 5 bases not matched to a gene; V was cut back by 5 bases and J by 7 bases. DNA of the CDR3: TGTGCCAGCAGCCGTGACAGGGGGTCTGGCTACACCTTC. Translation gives CASSRDRGSGYTF.

The chain's CDR3 is CASSLTGEAYEQYF. In DNA form, the CDR3 reads TGCGCCAGCAGCCTTACCGGAGAGGCCTACGAGCAGTACTTC. This chain links TRBV5-1 with TRBJ2-7; no reliable D call. Germline V gene data show CDR1 as SGHRS and CDR2 as YFSETQ. The CDR3 is 14 residues long. Trimming removed 4 bases at V and 2 bases at J, with 13 bases between. The variable domain in full, with the rest retrieved from reference TRBV5-1 and TRBJ2-7, is KAGVTQTPRYLIKTRGQQVTLSCSPISGHRSVSWYQQTPGQGLQFLFEYFSETQRNKGNFPGRFSGRQFSNSRSEMNVSTLELGDSALYLCASSLTGEAYEQYFGPGTRLTVT.

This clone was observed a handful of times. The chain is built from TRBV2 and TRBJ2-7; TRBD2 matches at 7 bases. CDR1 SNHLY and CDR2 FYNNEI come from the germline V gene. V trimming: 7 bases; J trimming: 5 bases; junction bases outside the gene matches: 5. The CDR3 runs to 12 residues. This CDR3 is CASTGRTNEQYF. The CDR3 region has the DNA TGTGCCAGCACCGGGAGGACAAACGAGCAGTACTTC. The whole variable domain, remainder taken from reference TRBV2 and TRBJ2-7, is EPEVTQTPSHQVTQMGQEVILRCVPISNHLYFYWYRQILGQKVEFLVSFYNNEISEKSEIFDDQFSVERPDGSNFTLKIRSTKLEDSAMYFCASTGRTNEQYFGPGTRLTVT.

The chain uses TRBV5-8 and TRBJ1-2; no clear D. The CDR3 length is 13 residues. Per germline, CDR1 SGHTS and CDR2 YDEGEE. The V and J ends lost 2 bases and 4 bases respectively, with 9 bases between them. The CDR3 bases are TGTGCCAGCAGCTTCGGGAACGTCTATGGCTACACCTTC. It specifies CASSFGNVYGYTF.

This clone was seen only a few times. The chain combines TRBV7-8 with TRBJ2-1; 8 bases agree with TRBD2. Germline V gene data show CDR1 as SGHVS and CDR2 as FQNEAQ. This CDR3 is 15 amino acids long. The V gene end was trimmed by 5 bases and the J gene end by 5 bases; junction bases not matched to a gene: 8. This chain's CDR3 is CASSQAGVPNNEQFF. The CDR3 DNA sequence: TGTGCCAGCAGCCAAGCGGGAGTCCCTAACAATGAGCAGTTCTTC.

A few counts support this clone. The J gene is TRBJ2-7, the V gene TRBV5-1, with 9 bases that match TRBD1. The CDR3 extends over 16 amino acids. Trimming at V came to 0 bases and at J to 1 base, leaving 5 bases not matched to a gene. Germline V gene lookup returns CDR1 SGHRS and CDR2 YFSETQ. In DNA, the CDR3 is TGCGCCAGCAGCTTGGGGGACAGGGACGGGTCCTACGAGCAGTACTTC. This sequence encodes CASSLGDRDGSYEQYF.